This T cell receptor beta chain was profiled in a study of T cells in localized non-small cell lung cancer (TCRdb year 2020). About the investigation overall: The study analyzed T cell repertoires of hundreds of early-stage NSCLC patients, comparing tumors and uninvolved tumor-adjacent lungs. The cohort comprised roughly 220 treatment-naïve NSCLC patients with resected, localized lung tumors. The mean age of the NSCLC patients was roughly 70 years, with 130 or so men and 85 to 110 women.

Overall results and qualifications from the work: A median of around 50 of the top 100 tumor clones turned up in the paired uninvolved adjacent lung, and under 30 of those clones also ranked among the top 100 of that same adjacent lung. Uninvolved tumor-adjacent lung showed the highest T cell clonality, higher than tumor, which suggests more focused antigenic responses in the adjacent lung. Since the design was exploratory, TCR variables were selected using unadjusted p-values with no false-discovery rate correction. Multi-region tumor sequencing was not performed, so intratumor heterogeneity could not be excluded. Higher blood T cell density associated with longer overall survival, while higher adjacent-lung clonality associated with shorter survival.

At diagnosis, peripheral blood, uninvolved tumor-adjacent lung and tumor were collected and stored as a combination of fresh-frozen and FFPE material. For TCR repertoire profiling, blood samples were analyzed in the form of peripheral blood mononuclear cells. TCR beta CDR3 regions were sequenced from DNA using the immunoSEQ Assay. The authors processed their data as follows. To compute T cell density, TCR beta template counts were normalized to usable DNA, which was estimated by amplifying housekeeping genes. The preseqR package was used to estimate richness by extrapolating to 400,000 templates for PBMC samples and to 120,000 templates for tissue samples. Clonality was defined by subtracting Pielou's evenness from one. Tissue-enriched TCRs were identified by differential abundance testing using productive amino-acid clonotypes, minimum total count 5 and alpha 0.1. The Jaccard Index and the Morisita Overlap Index were used to quantify repertoire overlap between compartments. TCR beta CDR3s were clustered by GLIPH together with public tetramer-defined viral CDR3s, and at least three viral sequences plus V-gene enrichment were required for viral motifs. TCRdb carries this immuneACCESS record with in-frame sequences only. Its versions omit some clonotypes, under half of them owing to an unresolved V gene in the studies checked, with the rest unexplained. D and trimming come from the DNA, and the V and J calls and clone size come from that table. The sample includes tens of thousands of clones, with about nine tenths observed a single time. The biggest ten clones account for roughly 2.5% of the sample.

On this clone itself: Its antigen specificity is not known. Base-call qualities are not available, and no considerably larger clone is one nucleotide away.

The sequence was collected from an older female donor with stage I squamous cell lung carcinoma. The source was peripheral blood, collected before any cancer treatment.

The nucleotides read TGTGCCAGCTCACCCGAGGGGGCGGGTTACTCCTACGAGCAGTACTTC. The translation is CASSPEGAGYSYEQYF. The chain was built from TRBV18 and TRBJ2-7; a stretch of 7 junction bases matches TRBD1. Reading the germline V gene gives CDR1 KGHSH and CDR2 LQKENI. Trimming accounts for 3 bases at V and 0 bases at J, while the number of junction bases matched to no gene is 8. The CDR3, cysteine through phenylalanine, is 16 amino acids long. Kept here is only the CDR3 DNA, which spans 48 bases and is read in frame from base 1.